This T cell receptor beta chain is drawn from a study of T cell changes during pregnancy in multiple sclerosis. Trimming shortened V by 3 bases and J by 10 bases, and 18 bases separated the two germline ends. The CDR3 runs 14 residues. Germline CDR1 MNHEY, CDR2 SMNVEV (reference sequence). The assay was immunoSEQ multiplex PCR, and TCRdb's table has in-frame clones only and misses some. The sample includes around 40,000 clones, around 90% of them seen just once. V is TRBV27 and J is TRBJ1-1; the D gene is possibly TRBD1 (5 bases). This sample comprised CD4+ T cells from peripheral blood mononuclear cells, obtained before pregnancy. The sequence was collected from a female donor with multiple sclerosis, enrolled in a pregnancy study. The CDR3 loop reads CASSLRRQGLTAFF. In DNA, the CDR3 is TGTGCCAGCAGTTTGAGGCGGCAGGGCCTTACAGCTTTCTTT.